Listed here is a single T cell receptor (beta chain). This sample was taken from a study of blood T cell repertoires in COVID-19. Turning to the study itself: COVID-19 samples, acute and convalescent, were from the United States, Italy and Spain.

CDR3 size: 13 residues. Germline CDR1 reads SGHTS; CDR2 reads YDEGEE. V lost 3 bases and J 12 bases, leaving 19 bases between the germline ends. In the study's own analysis: Quantification of nucleated cells was approximated via reference gene primer amplification. Clones were sequenced by immunoSEQ multiplex PCR, and TCRdb holds only the in-frame ones, with some missing. V, J and clone size are taken as reported in that table, and D and trimming were inferred from the DNA itself. The sample contains some 340,000 clones, 85% to 95% of which appear only once. Sequenced input: PBMCs or T cells enriched from blood (not recorded which). The chain carries TRBV5-8 and TRBJ2-7, with D perhaps matching TRBD2 (6 bases). This clonotype originated in a woman aged 25 to 39 who had been exposed to COVID-19. For the CDR3, the DNA is TGTGCCAGCAGCTCCCTACCGGGACTGCTAGTGTACTTC. Its translation: CASSSLPGLLVYF. The whole variable domain, filled in from reference TRBV5-8 and TRBJ2-7, reads EAGVTQSPTHLIKTRGQQATLRCSPISGHTSVYWYQQALGLGLQFLLWYDEGEERNRGNFPPRFSGRQFPNYSSELNVNALELEDSALYLCASSSLPGLLVYFGPGTRLTVT.